This TCR beta chain stems from a study of response to subunit inactivated influenza vaccine. Regarding the study as a whole: With each seasonal influenza vaccination, the authors suggested, few new T cells are recruited.

This clonotype came up a few times. Its antigen remains unknown. The DNA is left out, because the CDR3 cannot be placed on it with certainty; the CDR3 is given as TCRdb lists it. MiXCR, run by TCRdb on the RT-PCR reads, gives a single entry per CDR3 protein. The table lists a few hundred thousand distinct CDR3 sequences, approximately 20% of them singletons. Termini included, the CDR3 measures 15 amino acids. The sequence was collected from a man between 50 and 70 years old who received an inactivated influenza vaccine. Sequenced material: PBMCs from blood, taken 21 months after vaccination. The rearrangement joins TRBV12-3 or TRBV12-4 to TRBJ1-2. The CDR3 spells CASSSSTGLSYGYTF.